The 6 T cell receptor beta chains below all came from one sample that was sequenced in a study of CD8+ T cells in alopecia areata. Regarding treatment: oral pan-JAK inhibitor, 5-10 mg twice daily. Following extraction, RNA underwent reverse transcription to cDNA, which served as the sequencing template. The table came from immunoSEQ multiplex PCR; TCRdb's copy has only in-frame clones and leaves some out. Altogether some 200,000 clones are present, less than 75% being singletons, with the ten largest covering roughly 1.6%. The input for sequencing was CD4+ T cells sorted from blood, taken at week 4, from a patient treated with tofacitinib. These receptors came from a human donor with alopecia areata.

The rearrangement uses TRBV21-1 and TRBJ1-2; TRBD1, the table's D call, was not compared with the DNA. TRBV21-1 corresponds to a pseudogene. The CDR3 length is 17 residues. The CDR3 loop is CASRTHDPGQGMYGYTF. CDR3 sequence (DNA): TGTGCCAGCAGGACCCACGATCCGGGACAGGGAATGTATGGCTACACCTTC.

The chain recombines TRBV11-2 with TRBJ2-1, with a weak D call TRBD2 (6 bases). The CDR3 is 13 residues long. In germline, CDR1 is SGHAT, CDR2 FQNNGV. The V gene lost 0 bases and the J gene lost 12 bases, with 12 bases spanning the gap. CDR3 sequence reads: CASSLESGVTQFF. The CDR3 bases are TGTGCCAGCAGCTTAGAGTCGGGGGTGACGCAGTTCTTC.

In its sample, this clone was seen many times. The chain carries TRBV5-1 and TRBJ1-2; D gene ambiguous. Germline assignment: CDR1 SGHRS and CDR2 YFSETQ. V shed 0 bases and J shed 7 bases, with 10 bases lying between them. The CDR3 sequence is 13 residues long. This chain's CDR3 is CASSLDGGFGYTF. CDR3 bases: TGCGCCAGCAGCTTGGACGGTGGGTTTGGCTACACCTTC.

Only a few counts were recorded for this clone. V and J are TRBV28 and TRBJ2-5; 7 bases fit TRBD2. The CDR3 sequence is 15 residues long. V shed 1 base and J 4 bases; nucleotides not matched to a gene: 6. The germline V gene has CDR1 MDHEN and CDR2 SYDVKM. The CDR3 reads CASSLFRGGRETQYF. The DNA of the CDR3 is TGTGCCAGCAGTTTATTTCGCGGGGGACGAGAGACCCAGTACTTC.

The CDR3: CSVEELTGSGETQYF. The CDR3 DNA sequence: TGCAGCGTTGAAGAGCTAACAGGGAGCGGAGAGACCCAGTACTTC. This rearrangement joins TRBV29-1 to TRBJ2-5; a weak D match, TRBD1 (6 bases). V lost 0 bases and J 4 bases, leaving 15 bases between the germline ends. Germline V gene data show CDR1 as SQVTM and CDR2 as ANQGSEA. The CDR3 has 15 amino acids.

This clone was picked up a small number of times. J is TRBJ2-1 and V is TRBV15; D could derive from TRBD1 or TRBD2 (5 bases each). This CDR3 is built from 20 residues. V was shortened by 0 bases and J by 12 bases, with 33 bases between the two germline ends. Germline V gene sequence: CDR1 LNHNV, CDR2 YYDKDF (reference sequence). CDR3 in DNA: TGTGCCACCAGCAGAGATCCTATCGGGACCCCGCTACTCCAGGGCAATCGGCAGTTCTTC. Translating gives CATSRDPIGTPLLQGNRQFF. The variable domain in full, completed from reference TRBV15 and TRBJ2-1, reads DAMVIQNPRYQVTQFGKPVTLSCSQTLNHNVMYWYQQKSSQAPKLLFHYYDKDFNNEADTPDNFQSRRPNTSFCFLDIRSPGLGDTAMYLCATSRDPIGTPLLQGNRQFFGPGTRLTVL.